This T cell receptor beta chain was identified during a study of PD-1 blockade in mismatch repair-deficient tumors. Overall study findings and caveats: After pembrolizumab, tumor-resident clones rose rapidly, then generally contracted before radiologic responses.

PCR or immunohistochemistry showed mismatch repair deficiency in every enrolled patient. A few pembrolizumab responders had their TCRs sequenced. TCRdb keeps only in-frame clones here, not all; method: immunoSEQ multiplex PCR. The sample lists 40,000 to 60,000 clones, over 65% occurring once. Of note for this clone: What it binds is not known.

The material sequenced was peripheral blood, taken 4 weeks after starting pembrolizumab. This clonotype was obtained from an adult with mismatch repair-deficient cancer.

The CDR3 region has the DNA TGTGCCAGCAGTGAGACAGTAACCTACGAGCAGTACTTC. This encodes CASSETVTYEQYF. J is TRBJ2-7 and V is TRBV2; TRBD1 is a possible D gene (5 bases). The CDR3 consists of 13 residues. CDR1 and CDR2 (germline): SNHLY, FYNNEI. V lost 3 bases, J lost 2 bases, and 8 bases lay in between.